This T cell receptor (beta chain) was sequenced during a study of CD8+ T cells in alopecia areata. Study-level information: Percent of scalp involved defined treated patients' severity scores.

Treatment indicated: oral pan-JAK inhibitor, 5-10 mg twice daily. This CDR3 is 14 amino acids long. Losses at the gene ends were 0 bases for V and 9 bases for J; bases not matched to a gene: 8. Germline V CDR1 and CDR2: SQVTM, ANQGSEA. Extracted RNA was reverse transcribed, and the resulting cDNA served as sequencing template. Libraries were prepared by immunoSEQ multiplex PCR; TCRdb keeps only in-frame clonotypes and omits some of them. The table includes approximately 43,000 clones, about three fifths detected once. The sequencing here drew on CD8+ T cells sorted from blood, taken at week 4, from a patient treated with tofacitinib. The sequence derives from a human donor with alopecia areata. V usage is TRBV29-1 and J usage is TRBJ1-2; TRBD1 aligns across 9 bases. CDR3 residues: CSVEDRTGVRSYTF. CDR3 coding DNA: TGCAGCGTTGAAGATCGGACAGGGGTTCGGAGCTACACCTTC.